The present TCR beta chain was sequenced within a study of blood T cell repertoires in COVID-19. Clones were read by immunoSEQ multiplex PCR, and TCRdb kept only the in-frame ones, dropping some. Of 200,000 to 250,000 clones in the sample, roughly four fifths are singletons; the top ten hold approximately 8.7%. J gave up 5 bases and V 2 bases, and 13 bases lay outside the gene matches. Germline CDR1 LNHDA, CDR2 SQIVND (reference sequence). The CDR3 runs to 17 residues. Those enrolled, adults aged roughly 18 to 89 years, came from about 24 US areas. This receptor was obtained from a man aged 35 to 55 who had recovered from COVID-19. The V gene is TRBV19, the J gene TRBJ2-5; 8 nucleotides line up with TRBD2. The sequencing sample was made of PBMCs or T cells enriched from blood (not recorded which). The CDR3 coding sequence is TGTGCCAGTAGTATAATGGGGGCTGGCGGGGGGCTGGAGACCCAGTACTTC. Its protein product is CASSIMGAGGGLETQYF.